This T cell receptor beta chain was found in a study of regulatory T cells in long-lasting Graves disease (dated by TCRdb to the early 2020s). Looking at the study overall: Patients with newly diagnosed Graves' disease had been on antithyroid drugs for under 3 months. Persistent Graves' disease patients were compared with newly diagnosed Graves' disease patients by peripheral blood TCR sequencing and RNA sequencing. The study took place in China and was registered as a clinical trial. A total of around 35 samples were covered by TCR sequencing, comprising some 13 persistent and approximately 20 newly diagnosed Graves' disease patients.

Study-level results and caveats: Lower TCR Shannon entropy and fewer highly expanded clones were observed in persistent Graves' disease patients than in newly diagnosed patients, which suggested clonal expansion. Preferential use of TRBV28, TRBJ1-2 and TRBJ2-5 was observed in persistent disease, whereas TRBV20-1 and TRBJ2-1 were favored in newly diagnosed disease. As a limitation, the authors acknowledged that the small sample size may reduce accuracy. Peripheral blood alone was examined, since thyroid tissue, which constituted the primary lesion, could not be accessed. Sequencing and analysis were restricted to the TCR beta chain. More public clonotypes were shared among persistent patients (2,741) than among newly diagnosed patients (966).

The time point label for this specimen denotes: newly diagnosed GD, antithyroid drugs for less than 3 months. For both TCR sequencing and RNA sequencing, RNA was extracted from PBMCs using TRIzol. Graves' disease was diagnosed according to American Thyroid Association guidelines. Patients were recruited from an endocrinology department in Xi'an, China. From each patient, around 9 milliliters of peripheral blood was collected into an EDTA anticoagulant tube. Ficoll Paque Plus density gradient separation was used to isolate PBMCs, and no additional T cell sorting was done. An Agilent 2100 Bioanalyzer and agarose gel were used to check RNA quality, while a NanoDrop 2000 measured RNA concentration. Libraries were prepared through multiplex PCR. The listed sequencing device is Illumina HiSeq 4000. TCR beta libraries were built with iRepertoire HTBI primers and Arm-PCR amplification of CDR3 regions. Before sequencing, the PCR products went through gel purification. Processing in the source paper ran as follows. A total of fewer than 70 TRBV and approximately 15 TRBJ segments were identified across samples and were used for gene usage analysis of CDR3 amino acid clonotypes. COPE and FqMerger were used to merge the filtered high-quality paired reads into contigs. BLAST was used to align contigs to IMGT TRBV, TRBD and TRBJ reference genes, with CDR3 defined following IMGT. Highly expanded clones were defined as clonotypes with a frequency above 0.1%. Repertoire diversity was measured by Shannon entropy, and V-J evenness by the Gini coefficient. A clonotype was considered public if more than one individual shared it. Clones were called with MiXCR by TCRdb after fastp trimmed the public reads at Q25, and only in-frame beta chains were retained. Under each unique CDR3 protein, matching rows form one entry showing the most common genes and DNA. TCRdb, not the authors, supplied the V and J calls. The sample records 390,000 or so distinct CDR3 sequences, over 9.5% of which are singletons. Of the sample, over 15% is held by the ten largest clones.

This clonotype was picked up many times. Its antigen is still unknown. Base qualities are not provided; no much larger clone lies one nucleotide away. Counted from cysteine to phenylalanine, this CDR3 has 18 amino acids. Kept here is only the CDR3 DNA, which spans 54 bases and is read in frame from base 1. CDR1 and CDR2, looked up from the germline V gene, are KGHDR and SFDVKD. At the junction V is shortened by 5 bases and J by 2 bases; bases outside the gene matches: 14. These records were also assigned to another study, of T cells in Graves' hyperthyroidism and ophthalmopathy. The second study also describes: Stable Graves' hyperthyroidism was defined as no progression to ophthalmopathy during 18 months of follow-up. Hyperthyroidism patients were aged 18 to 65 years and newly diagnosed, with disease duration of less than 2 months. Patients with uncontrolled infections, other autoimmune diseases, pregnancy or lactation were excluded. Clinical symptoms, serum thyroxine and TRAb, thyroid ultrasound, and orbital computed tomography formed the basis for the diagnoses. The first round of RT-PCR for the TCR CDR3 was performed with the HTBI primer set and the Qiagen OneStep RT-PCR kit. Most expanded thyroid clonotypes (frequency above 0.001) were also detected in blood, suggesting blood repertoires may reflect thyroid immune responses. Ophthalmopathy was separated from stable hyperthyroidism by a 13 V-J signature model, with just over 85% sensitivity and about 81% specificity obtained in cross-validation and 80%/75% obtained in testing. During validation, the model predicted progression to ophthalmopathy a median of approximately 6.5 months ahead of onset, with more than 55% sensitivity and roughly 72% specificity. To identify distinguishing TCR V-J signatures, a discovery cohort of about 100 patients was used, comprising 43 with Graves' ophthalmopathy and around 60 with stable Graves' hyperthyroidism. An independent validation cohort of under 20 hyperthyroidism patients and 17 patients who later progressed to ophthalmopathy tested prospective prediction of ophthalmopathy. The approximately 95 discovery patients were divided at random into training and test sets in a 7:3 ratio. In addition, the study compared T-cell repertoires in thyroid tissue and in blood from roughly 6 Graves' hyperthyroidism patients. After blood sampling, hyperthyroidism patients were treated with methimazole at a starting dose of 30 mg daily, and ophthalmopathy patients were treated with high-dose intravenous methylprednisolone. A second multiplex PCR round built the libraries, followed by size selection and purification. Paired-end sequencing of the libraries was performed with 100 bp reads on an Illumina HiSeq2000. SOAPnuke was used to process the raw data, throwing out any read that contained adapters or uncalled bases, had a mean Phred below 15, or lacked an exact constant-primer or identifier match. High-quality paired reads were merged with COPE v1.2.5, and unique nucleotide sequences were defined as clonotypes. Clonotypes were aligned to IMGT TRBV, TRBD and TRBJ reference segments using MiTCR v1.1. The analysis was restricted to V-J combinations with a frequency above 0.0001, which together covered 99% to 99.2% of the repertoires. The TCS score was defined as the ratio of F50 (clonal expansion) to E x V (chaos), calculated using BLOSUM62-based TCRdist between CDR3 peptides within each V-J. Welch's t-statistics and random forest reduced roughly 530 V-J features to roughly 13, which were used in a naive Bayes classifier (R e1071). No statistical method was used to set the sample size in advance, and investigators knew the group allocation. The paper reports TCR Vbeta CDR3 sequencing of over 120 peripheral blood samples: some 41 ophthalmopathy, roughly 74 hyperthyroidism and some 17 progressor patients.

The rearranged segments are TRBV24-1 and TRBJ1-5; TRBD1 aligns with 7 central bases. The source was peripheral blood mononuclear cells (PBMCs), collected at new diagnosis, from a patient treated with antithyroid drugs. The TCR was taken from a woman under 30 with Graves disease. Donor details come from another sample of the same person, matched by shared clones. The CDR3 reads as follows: CATSARDSRSIGNQPQHF. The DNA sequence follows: TGTGCCACCAGTGCCCGGGACAGTCGGAGCATTGGCAATCAGCCCCAGCATTTT.